Sequencing of this TCR beta chain was carried out in a study of blood T cell repertoires in COVID-19. Profiled with immunoSEQ multiplex PCR; TCRdb holds only in-frame clones, not every one. The sample consists of 200,000 to 250,000 clones, about 85% of them appearing once. V was shortened by 5 bases and J by 1 base, with 22 bases between the two germline ends. Germline-derived CDR1 and CDR2 are KGHDR and SFDVKD. The CDR3 sequence is 19 residues long. The V gene is TRBV24-1, the J gene TRBJ2-2; D might be TRBD2 (6 bases). The specimen was peripheral blood. This sequence was found in a man over 45 who had recovered from COVID-19. In nucleotides, the CDR3 is TGTGCCACCAGTGCTCCGGAACGGGGGTATCCAGTGAACACCGGGGAGCTGTTTTTT. Its translation is CATSAPERGYPVNTGELFF.